Presented here are 17 T cell receptor beta chains from one specimen sequenced in a study of T-cell reconstitution after alpha-beta-depleted transplantation in children. A TCRbeta library incorporating unique molecular identifiers was prepared. TCRdb redid the calling of the PCR reads with MiXCR, one entry per CDR3 protein. The sample lists 200,000 or so distinct CDR3 sequences, 5.5% to 7% seen once, with around 4.1% in the top ten. The sample was PBMCs, taken before TCRalphabeta/CD19-depleted stem cell transplant. These TCRs come from a girl less than two years old with combined immunodeficiency, due to receive a stem cell transplant.

This clonotype was picked up many times. The genes are TRBV15 and TRBJ1-1, with D perhaps matching TRBD1 (5 bases). Deletions cut 1 base from V and 7 bases from J, with 10 bases between. CDR1 and CDR2 (germline): LNHNV, YYDKDF (reference sequence). The CDR3 sequence is 13 residues long. The CDR3 bases are TGTGCCACCAGCAGAGCGGGGGGGAGTGAAGCTTTCTTT. As protein: CATSRAGGSEAFF. The complete variable domain, with remaining parts taken from reference TRBV15 and TRBJ1-1, reads DAMVIQNPRYQVTQFGKPVTLSCSQTLNHNVMYWYQQKSSQAPKLLFHYYDKDFNNEADTPDNFQSRRPNTSFCFLDIRSPGLGDTAMYLCATSRAGGSEAFFGQGTRLTVV.

This clonotype was recorded many times. This chain joins TRBV7-2 and TRBJ2-4; TRBD2 is a possible D gene (6 bases). The germline V gene encodes CDR1 SGHTA and CDR2 FQGNSA. The length of the CDR3 is 14 residues. Trimming removed 3 bases at V and 2 bases at J, with 8 bases between. The DNA of the CDR3 is TGTGCCAGCAGCTTCGGGGGATCCAAAAACATTCAGTACTTC. Its translation is CASSFGGSKNIQYF.

This clonotype was recorded many times. The CDR3 DNA sequence: TGCGCCAGCAGGGTAGAGGGGGCAGGATCACCCCTCCACTTT. Translated: CASRVEGAGSPLHF. The chain has TRBV5-1 and TRBJ1-6; TRBD1 agrees at 7 bases. This CDR3 is built from 14 residues. V shed 5 bases and J 10 bases; nucleotides not matched to a gene: 9. Germline V gene sequence: CDR1 SGHRS, CDR2 YFSETQ. Drawing the rest from reference TRBV5-1 and TRBJ1-6, the complete variable domain is KAGVTQTPRYLIKTRGQQVTLSCSPISGHRSVSWYQQTPGQGLQFLFEYFSETQRNKGNFPGRFSGRQFSNSRSEMNVSTLELGDSALYLCASRVEGAGSPLHFGNGTRLTVT.

This clonotype occurred many times. This chain connects TRBV6-2 or TRBV6-3 to TRBJ2-1; D might be TRBD1 (6 bases). With 6 bases removed from V and 4 bases from J, the gap between germline ends came to 22 bases. CDR1 is MNHEY, CDR2 SVGEGT, per germline. The CDR3 has 17 residues. CDR3 in DNA: TGTGCCAGCAGAACCTCCGAGGGGGTGTGGGGTTACAATGAGCAGTTCTTC. Protein product: CASRTSEGVWGYNEQFF.

The table lists this clonotype with many counts. The V gene is TRBV28, the J gene TRBJ2-1, with TRBD1 identical over 9 bases. The CDR3 runs to 15 residues. J gave up 4 bases and V 10 bases, and 11 bases lay outside the gene matches. Germline V gives CDR1 MDHEN, CDR2 SYDVKM. The chain's CDR3 is CATRYRDRDYNEQFF. CDR3 sequence (DNA): TGTGCCACCCGATACCGGGACAGGGATTACAATGAGCAGTTCTTC.

This clonotype was found many times. This sequence joins TRBV29-1 and TRBJ1-2; TRBD1 aligns across 8 bases. This CDR3 has 13 residues. V gave up 5 bases and J gave up 4 bases; unmatched junction bases: 6. Germline-derived CDR1 and CDR2 are SQVTM and ANQGSEA. For the CDR3, the DNA is TGCAGCGTTCGGGACAGGACGAGCTATGGCTACACCTTC. Amino acid sequence: CSVRDRTSYGYTF.

This clonotype was found many times. This rearrangement joins TRBV7-2 to TRBJ2-7; perhaps TRBD1 as D (5 bases). CDR1 is SGHTA, CDR2 FQGNSA, per germline. The CDR3 totals 16 residues. Trimming removed 4 bases at V and 2 bases at J, with 18 bases between. The chain's CDR3 is CASSWLTGSPPYEQYF. The CDR3 DNA reads as TGTGCCAGCAGCTGGTTAACAGGCTCACCACCCTACGAGCAGTACTTC. The entire variable domain, with the rest obtained from reference TRBV7-2 and TRBJ2-7, is as follows: GAGVSQSPSNKVTEKGKDVELRCDPISGHTALYWYRQSLGQGLEFLIYFQGNSAPDKSGLPSDRFSAERTGGSVSTLTIQRTQQEDSAVYLCASSWLTGSPPYEQYFGPGTRLTVT.

This clonotype has a count of ten or more. The chain employs TRBV4-3 and TRBJ2-1, with a weak D call TRBD1 (6 bases). Trimming took 0 bases from V and 1 from J, leaving 10 bases between them. Germline V lookup: CDR1 LGHNA, CDR2 YSLEER. There are 16 residues in the CDR3. The CDR3 sequence is CASSQDLTGSYNEQFF. As DNA, the CDR3 is TGCGCCAGCAGCCAAGATTTAACAGGGTCCTACAATGAGCAGTTCTTC.

This clonotype was found many times. In DNA form, the CDR3 reads TGCGCCAGCAGCCAAGGCCATGCAGTCTACAATGAGCAGTTCTTC. Translated: CASSQGHAVYNEQFF. The chain recombines TRBV4-3 with TRBJ2-1; no clear D gene. The V end was cut by 1 base, the J end by 3 bases, with 10 bases between. In germline, CDR1 is LGHNA, CDR2 YSLEER. CDR3 length: 15 amino acids.

This clonotype was seen at least ten times. This chain uses TRBV20-1 with TRBJ2-7, with 11 bases identical to TRBD2. CDR3 length: 14 amino acids. With 4 bases clipped from V and 2 bases from J, the junction kept 4 bases outside the gene matches. Germline CDR1 and CDR2: DFQATT and SNEGSKA (reference sequence). CDR3 in DNA: TGCAGTGCTACATTAGCGGGGGGGCCCTACGAGCAGTACTTC. Translating it yields CSATLAGGPYEQYF.

The gene calls are TRBV7-9 and TRBJ1-4; unclear D gene. V shed 5 bases and J shed 5 bases, with 9 bases lying between them. This CDR3 contains 13 residues. Germline CDR1 SEHNR, CDR2 FQNEAQ (reference sequence). CDR3 amino acids: CASSPGLNEKLFF. CDR3 sequence (DNA): TGTGCCAGCAGCCCGGGCCTCAATGAAAAACTGTTTTTT.

This clonotype was counted at least ten times. CDR3 protein: CASSTRQGGNPETQYF. The CDR3 bases are TGTGCCAGCTCAACGCGACAGGGAGGGAACCCAGAGACCCAGTACTTC. The gene calls are TRBV18 and TRBJ2-5, with D perhaps being TRBD1 or TRBD2 (7 bases each). The CDR3 is made up of 16 amino acids. Trimming stripped 5 bases from V and 4 bases from J, with 20 bases between. Germline V gene data show CDR1 as KGHSH and CDR2 as LQKENI.

This clonotype has a count of ten or more. This chain links TRBV15 with TRBJ2-1; no clear D. The germline V gene encodes CDR1 LNHNV and CDR2 YYDKDF (reference sequence). Trimming cost V 8 bases and J 0 bases, with 11 bases left between them. The CDR3 is made up of 14 amino acids. In DNA form, the CDR3 reads TGTGCCACCGGCCGCGTGATCTCCTACAATGAGCAGTTCTTC. This encodes CATGRVISYNEQFF.

This clonotype was counted many times. V gene TRBV29-1 combines with J gene TRBJ2-1, with D possibly matching TRBD2 (6 bases). The CDR3 length is 15 residues. V lost 5 bases and J lost 5, with 19 bases in between. Germline values: CDR1 SQVTM, CDR2 ANQGSEA. CDR3 protein: CSVRDSRTGHNEQFF. CDR3 sequence (DNA): TGCAGCGTTCGGGACTCCAGGACTGGTCACAATGAGCAGTTCTTC.

This clonotype came up a few times. This chain joins TRBV7-9 and TRBJ1-2; D is possibly TRBD1 (6 bases). This CDR3 has 14 amino acids. Trimming took 2 bases from V and 4 from J, leaving 11 bases between them. Germline V gene sequence: CDR1 SEHNR, CDR2 FQNEAQ (reference sequence). DNA of the CDR3: TGTGCCAGCAGCTTACACCAGGGGTCCTATGGCTACACCTTC. It specifies CASSLHQGSYGYTF.

This clonotype has more than one count but fewer than ten. This sequence joins TRBV27 and TRBJ2-7; 8 bases map to TRBD1. V gave up 7 bases and J gave up 2 bases; unmatched junction bases: 10. This CDR3 comprises 15 residues. Germline lookup yields CDR1 MNHEY and CDR2 SMNVEV (reference sequence). CDR3 protein: CASTLKAGGPYEQYF. The CDR3 DNA reads as TGTGCCAGCACCTTAAAGGCAGGGGGCCCCTACGAGCAGTACTTC.

This clonotype was recorded many times. The rearrangement joins TRBV29-1 to TRBJ2-7; tentatively, D is TRBD2 (5 bases). The germline V gene encodes CDR1 SQVTM and CDR2 ANQGSEA. The CDR3 has 15 residues. V lost 6 bases and J lost 3, with 21 bases in between. This CDR3 reads CSVAGPRERSYEQYF. CDR3 in DNA: TGCAGCGTCGCAGGACCGAGGGAGCGGAGCTACGAGCAGTACTTC.